The rows below give T cell receptor beta chains drawn from one sample of a study of cytomegalovirus exposure and HLA in healthy donors. Generated by immunoSEQ multiplex PCR, the TCRdb table keeps only in-frame clones and is missing some. Altogether roughly 80,000 clones are present, approximately 93% being singletons, with the ten largest covering about 3.6%. The sample comprised PBMCs. Receptors originate from a young woman in good health and CMV-seropositive. Both conserved end residues are part of each CDR3. Each record gives: V gene, D gene, J gene, CDR3 length, clone size, CDR3 protein, CDR3 DNA. A D gene is named only where the DNA matches it firmly. A row's size may be missing; if present it is once, few, many or a size class.

V: TRBV7-7
D: NA
J: TRBJ2-5
length: 14
size: NA
CDR3: CASSRLGAQETQYF
DNA: TGTGCCAGCAGCCGCCTGGGGGCCCAAGAGACCCAGTACTTC

V: TRBV19
D: TRBD1
J: TRBJ2-5
length: 14
size: NA
CDR3: CASSSRTGEETQYF
DNA: TGTGCCAGTAGTTCCCGGACAGGAGAAGAGACCCAGTACTTC

V: TRBV11-3
D: NA
J: TRBJ2-7
length: 13
size: once
CDR3: CASSPGSLGEQYF
DNA: TGTGCCAGCAGTCCAGGGTCTTTAGGCGAGCAGTACTTC

V: TRBV14
D: NA
J: TRBJ1-2
length: 13
size: NA
CDR3: CASSQETVYGYTF
DNA: TGTGCCAGCAGCCAAGAGACAGTCTATGGCTACACCTTC

V: TRBV7-9
D: TRBD2
J: TRBJ2-1
length: 16
size: NA
CDR3: CASSAGTSLPGYEQFF
DNA: TGTGCCAGCAGCGCCGGGACTAGCTTACCGGGCTATGAGCAGTTCTTC

V: TRBV7-3
D: NA
J: TRBJ1-1
length: 19
size: NA
CDR3: CASSSGGGGVASRDTEAFF
DNA: TGTGCCAGCAGCTCTGGGGGGGGCGGAGTCGCGAGTCGGGACACTGAAGCTTTCTTT

V: TRBV6-5
D: NA
J: TRBJ2-7
length: 11
size: NA
CDR3: CASTLVPGQYF
DNA: TGTGCCAGCACCCTCGTTCCGGGTCAGTACTTC

V: TRBV14
D: NA
J: TRBJ1-3
length: 16
size: NA
CDR3: CASSPHRQVSGNTIYF
DNA: TGTGCCAGCAGCCCCCACCGACAGGTCTCTGGAAACACCATATATTTT

V: TRBV19
D: TRBD1
J: TRBJ1-1
length: 15
size: NA
CDR3: CASSSPGQPNTEAFF
DNA: TGTGCCAGTAGTAGCCCGGGACAGCCGAACACTGAAGCTTTCTTT

V: TRBV19
D: TRBD1
J: TRBJ1-1
length: 14
size: NA
CDR3: CASSGQGVNTEAFF
DNA: TGTGCCAGTAGTGGACAGGGCGTGAACACTGAAGCTTTCTTT